This T cell receptor (beta chain) was identified in a study of post-analysis software for immune sequencing data. Study outcomes and limitations: Controls significantly exceeded multiple sclerosis patients in normalized Chao1 diversity. With TRBV5-6, TRBV5-1 and TRBV20-1 included, about five TRBV segments were more frequent in patients than in controls. With F measure, samples from one preparation batch clustered together strongly.

This clonotype has only a few counts. Its antigen is unidentified. TCR beta cDNA libraries had unique molecular identifiers. Input populations of about 1 to 11 million T cells gave rise to approximately 500,000 cDNA molecules. TCRdb used MiXCR to reprocess the PCR reads, holding one entry per CDR3 protein. The sample yields about 460,000 distinct CDR3 sequences, roughly 46% seen once. The ends lost 6 bases at V and 4 bases at J; junction bases unmatched: 8. CDR1 and CDR2 from the germline V gene are LNHDA and SQIVND (reference sequence). The CDR3 has 16 amino acids. V gene TRBV19 combines with J gene TRBJ2-6, with 8 bases identical to TRBD1. Sample: blood. The receptor's source is a girl aged 5 to 17 with multiple sclerosis. In DNA, the CDR3 is TGTGCCAGTAGGGACAGGGTACCCACGGGGGCCAACGTCCTGACTTTC. Its translation is CASRDRVPTGANVLTF.